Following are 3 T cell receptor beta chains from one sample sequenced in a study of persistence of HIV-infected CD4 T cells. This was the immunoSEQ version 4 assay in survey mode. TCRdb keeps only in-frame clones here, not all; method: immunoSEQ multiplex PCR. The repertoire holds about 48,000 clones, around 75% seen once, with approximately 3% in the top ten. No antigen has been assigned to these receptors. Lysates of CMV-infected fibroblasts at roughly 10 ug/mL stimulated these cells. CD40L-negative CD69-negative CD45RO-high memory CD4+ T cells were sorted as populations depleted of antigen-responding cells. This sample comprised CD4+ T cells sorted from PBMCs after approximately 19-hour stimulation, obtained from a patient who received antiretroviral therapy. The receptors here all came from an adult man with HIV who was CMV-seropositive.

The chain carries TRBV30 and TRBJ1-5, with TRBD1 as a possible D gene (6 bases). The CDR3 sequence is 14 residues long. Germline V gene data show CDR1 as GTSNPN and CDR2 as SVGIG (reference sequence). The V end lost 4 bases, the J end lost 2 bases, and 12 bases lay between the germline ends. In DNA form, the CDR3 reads TGTGCCTGGAAAAAGGACAGCGGCAATCAGCCCCAGCATTTT. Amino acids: CAWKKDSGNQPQHF.

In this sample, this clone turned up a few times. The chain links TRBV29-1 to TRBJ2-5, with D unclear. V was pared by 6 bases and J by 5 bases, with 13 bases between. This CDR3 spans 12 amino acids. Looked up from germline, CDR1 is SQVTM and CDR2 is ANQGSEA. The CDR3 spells CSVHPGSETQYF. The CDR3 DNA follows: TGCAGCGTCCACCCGGGCTCGGAGACCCAGTACTTC.

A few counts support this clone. CDR3 DNA sequence: TGTGCCGTTACCACGGGACAGGGAGGGGGAAACACCATATATTTT. This gives the protein CAVTTGQGGGNTIYF. V and J are TRBV6-5 and TRBJ1-3, with 9 bases fitting TRBD1. CDR3 length: 15 residues. Trimming at V came to 11 bases and at J to 4 bases, leaving 12 bases not matched to a gene. The V gene's germline CDR1 is MNHEY and CDR2 SVGAGI.